This T cell receptor (beta chain) originates from a study of shared clonotypes between healthy human individuals. Using immunoSEQ multiplex PCR, the repertoire was profiled, and TCRdb retains in-frame clones only, with some absent. The profile covers more than 2 million clones, with 80% to 95% appearing a single time and about 1.6% taken by the ten largest. Naive CD8 cells were CD45RO-negative, positively selected for CCR7, excluding terminally differentiated effector memory CD45RA+ cells. The germline V gene encodes CDR1 MNHEY and CDR2 SMNVEV (reference sequence). The CDR3 is made up of 17 amino acids. After removal of 4 bases from V and 5 bases from J, the junction contained 15 bases not matched to a gene.

The chain links TRBV27 to TRBJ1-2, with TRBD1 identical over 8 bases. Sample: naive CD8+ T cells from PBMCs. The origin of this receptor is a man younger than 35 in good health. Some clones in this sample may be carry-over from other donors' samples. CDR3 in amino acids: CASSSQTGGVPLYGYTF. In DNA form, the CDR3 reads TGTGCCAGCAGTTCCCAAACAGGGGGTGTTCCCTTATATGGCTACACCTTC.